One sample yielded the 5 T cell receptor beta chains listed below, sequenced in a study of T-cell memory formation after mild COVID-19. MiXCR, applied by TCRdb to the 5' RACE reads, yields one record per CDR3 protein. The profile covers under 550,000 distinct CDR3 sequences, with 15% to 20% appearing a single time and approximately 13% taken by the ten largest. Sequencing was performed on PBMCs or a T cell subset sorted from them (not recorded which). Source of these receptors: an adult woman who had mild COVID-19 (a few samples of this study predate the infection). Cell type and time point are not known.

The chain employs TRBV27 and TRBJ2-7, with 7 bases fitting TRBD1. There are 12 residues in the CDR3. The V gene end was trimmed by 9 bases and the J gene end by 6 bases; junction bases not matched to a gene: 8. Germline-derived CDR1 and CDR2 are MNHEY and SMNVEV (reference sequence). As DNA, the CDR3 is TGTGCCAGTTTGGCACCAGGGGGCGAGCAGTACTTC. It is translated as CASLAPGGEQYF.

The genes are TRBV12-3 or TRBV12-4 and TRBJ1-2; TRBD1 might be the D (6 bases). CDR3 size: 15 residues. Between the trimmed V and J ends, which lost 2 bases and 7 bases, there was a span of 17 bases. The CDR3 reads CASSLLGGPPGGYTF. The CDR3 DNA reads TGTGCCAGCAGTTTACTCGGGGGGCCCCCGGGTGGCTACACCTTC.

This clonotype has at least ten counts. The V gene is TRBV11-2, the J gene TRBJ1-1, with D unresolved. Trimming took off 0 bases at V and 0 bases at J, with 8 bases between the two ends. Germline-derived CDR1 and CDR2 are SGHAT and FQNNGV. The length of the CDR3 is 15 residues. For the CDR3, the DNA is TGTGCCAGCAGCTTAGACAGTTCAATGAACACTGAAGCTTTCTTT. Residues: CASSLDSSMNTEAFF.

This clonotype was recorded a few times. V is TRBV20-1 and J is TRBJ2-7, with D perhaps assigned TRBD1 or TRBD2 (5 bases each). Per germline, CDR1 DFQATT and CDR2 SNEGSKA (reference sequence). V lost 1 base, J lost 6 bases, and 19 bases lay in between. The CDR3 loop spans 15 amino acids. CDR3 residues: CSARAAGHPGSEQYF. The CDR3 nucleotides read TGCAGTGCTAGAGCCGCCGGACACCCGGGGTCCGAGCAGTACTTC.

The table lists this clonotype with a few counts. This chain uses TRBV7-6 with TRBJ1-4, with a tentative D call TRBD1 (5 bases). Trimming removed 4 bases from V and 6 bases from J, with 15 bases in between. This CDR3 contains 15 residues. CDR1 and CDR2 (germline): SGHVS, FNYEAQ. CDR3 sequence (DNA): TGTGCCAGCAGCTATCGCGTGGGGCGGGATGAAAAACTGTTTTTT. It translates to CASSYRVGRDEKLFF.